This T cell receptor (beta chain) was recorded in a study of early T cells in non-severe SARS-CoV-2 infection. For the study at large: Investigators sequenced bulk RNA drawn from unsorted whole blood, and chains remained unpaired. Study conclusions and caveats: The VDJdb matching leaned toward anti-spike CD8 responses and overlooked private and CD4 specificities.

Individual cDNA molecules received unique molecular identifiers. TCRdb re-called the 5' RACE reads with MiXCR, one entry per CDR3 protein. The sample lists approximately 65,000 distinct CDR3 sequences; 11% were seen once. This clonotype was recorded at least ten times. What it binds is not known. Germline V gives CDR1 SNHLY, CDR2 FYNNEI. V shed 8 bases and J shed 7 bases, with 14 bases lying between them. The CDR3 runs to 12 residues. This receptor was obtained from an adult who was a healthcare worker with PCR-confirmed SARS-CoV-2 infection or an uninfected control (not recorded which). The rearrangement joins TRBV2 to TRBJ1-2; perhaps TRBD1 as D (5 bases). The sequencing sample was made of whole blood. As DNA, the CDR3 is TGTGCCAGCGGGGGGACGGGTTCTGGCTACACCTTC. This encodes CASGGTGSGYTF.